This paragraph covers one T cell receptor (beta chain) sequence. The sample comes from a study of blood T cell repertoires in COVID-19. Cohort 3 donors counted as recovered after two negative PCRs, clearance, or resolved symptoms. Between the trimmed V and J ends, which lost 0 bases and 2 bases, there was a span of 13 bases. The CDR3 sequence is 16 residues long. CDR1 and CDR2 (germline): LGHNA, YNFKEQ. Authors' processing steps: Scientists estimated how many nucleated cells there were by amplifying reference gene primers. Some clones are missing from TCRdb's copy, which holds only in-frame ones; the method was immunoSEQ multiplex PCR. Clone size and V and J calls were adopted from that table, with D and trimming inferred from the DNA. Here the sample spans 150,000 to 200,000 clones, more than 70% being singletons.

Sequencing used PBMCs or T cells enriched from blood (not recorded which). The chain recombines TRBV4-2 with TRBJ1-1; D uncertain. The sequence was collected from a man in his forties or fifties who had recovered from COVID-19. The CDR3, as DNA: TGTGCCAGCAGCCAAGATGTAGTCCTTCTAAACACTGAAGCTTTCTTT. Protein sequence: CASSQDVVLLNTEAFF.